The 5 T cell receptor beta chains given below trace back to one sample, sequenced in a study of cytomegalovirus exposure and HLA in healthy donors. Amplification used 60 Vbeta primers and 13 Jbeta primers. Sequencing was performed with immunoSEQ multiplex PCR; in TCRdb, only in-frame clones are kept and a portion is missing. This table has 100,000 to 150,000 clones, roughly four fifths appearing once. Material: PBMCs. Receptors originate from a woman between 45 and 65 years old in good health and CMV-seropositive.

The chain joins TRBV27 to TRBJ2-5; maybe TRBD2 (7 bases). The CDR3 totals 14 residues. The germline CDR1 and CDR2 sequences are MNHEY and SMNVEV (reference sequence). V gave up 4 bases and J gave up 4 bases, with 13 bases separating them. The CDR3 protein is CASSWGGPRETQYF. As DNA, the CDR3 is TGTGCCAGCAGTTGGGGGGGCCCGCGAGAGACCCAGTACTTC.

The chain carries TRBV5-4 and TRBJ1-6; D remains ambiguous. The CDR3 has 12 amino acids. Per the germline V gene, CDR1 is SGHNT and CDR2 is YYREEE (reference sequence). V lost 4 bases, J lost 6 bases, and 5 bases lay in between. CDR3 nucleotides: TGTGCCAGCAGCGGGCGTAATTCACCCCTCCACTTT. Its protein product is CASSGRNSPLHF.

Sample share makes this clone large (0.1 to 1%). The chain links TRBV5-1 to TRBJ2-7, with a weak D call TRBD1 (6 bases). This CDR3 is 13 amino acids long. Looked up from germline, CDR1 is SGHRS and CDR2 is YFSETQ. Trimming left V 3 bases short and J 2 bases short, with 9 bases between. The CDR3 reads CASSWDKTYEQYF. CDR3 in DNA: TGCGCCAGCAGCTGGGACAAGACCTACGAGCAGTACTTC.

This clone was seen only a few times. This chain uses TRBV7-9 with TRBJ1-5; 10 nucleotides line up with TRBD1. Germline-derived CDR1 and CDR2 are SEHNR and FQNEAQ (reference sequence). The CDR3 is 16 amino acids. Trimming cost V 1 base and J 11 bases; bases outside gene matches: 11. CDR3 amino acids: CASSLVGQGRVSAQHF. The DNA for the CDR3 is TGTGCCAGCAGCTTAGTGGGACAGGGGAGGGTTTCAGCCCAGCATTTT.

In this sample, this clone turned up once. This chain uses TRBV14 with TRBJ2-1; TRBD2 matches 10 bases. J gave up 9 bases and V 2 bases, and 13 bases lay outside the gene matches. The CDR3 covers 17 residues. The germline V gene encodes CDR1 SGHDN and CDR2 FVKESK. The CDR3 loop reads CASSQTSGGAGAGEQFF. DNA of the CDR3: TGTGCCAGCAGCCAAACAAGCGGGGGGGCCGGTGCAGGTGAGCAGTTCTTC.